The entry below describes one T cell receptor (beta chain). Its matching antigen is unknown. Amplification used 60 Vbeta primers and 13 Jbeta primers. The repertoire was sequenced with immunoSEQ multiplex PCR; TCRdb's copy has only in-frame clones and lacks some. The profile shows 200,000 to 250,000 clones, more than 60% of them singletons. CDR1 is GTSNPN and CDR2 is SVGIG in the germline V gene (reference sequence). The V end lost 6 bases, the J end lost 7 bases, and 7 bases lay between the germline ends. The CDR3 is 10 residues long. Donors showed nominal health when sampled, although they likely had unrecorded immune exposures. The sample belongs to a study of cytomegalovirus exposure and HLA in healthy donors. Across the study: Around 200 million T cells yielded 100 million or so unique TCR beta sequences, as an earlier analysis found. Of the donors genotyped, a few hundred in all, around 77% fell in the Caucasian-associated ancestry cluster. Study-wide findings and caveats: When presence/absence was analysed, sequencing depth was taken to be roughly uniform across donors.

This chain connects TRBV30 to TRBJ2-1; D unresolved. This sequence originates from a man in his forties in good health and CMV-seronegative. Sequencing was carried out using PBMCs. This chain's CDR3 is CACLMNEQFF. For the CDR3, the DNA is TGTGCCTGTCTTATGAATGAGCAGTTCTTC. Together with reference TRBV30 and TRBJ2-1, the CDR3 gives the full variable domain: SQTIHQWPATLVQPVGSPLSLECTVEGTSNPNLYWYRQAAGRGLQLLFYSVGIGQISSEVPQNLSASRPQDRQFILSSKKLLLSDSGFYLCACLMNEQFFGPGTRLTVL.